What follows are 11 T cell receptor beta chains derived from one specimen sequenced in a study of cytomegalovirus exposure and HLA in healthy donors. PCR amplification relied on 60 Vbeta primers (plus 13 Jbeta primers). Data came from immunoSEQ multiplex PCR; TCRdb stores just in-frame clones and leaves some out. The sample lists about 130,000 clones; approximately 80% were seen once. The sequencing input was PBMCs. Receptors were obtained from a male donor in good health and CMV-seropositive.

For this clone: Mismatch with germline at one junction end may stem from a read error. V is TRBV28 and J is TRBJ2-4; 8 bases map to TRBD2. The CDR3 runs 15 residues. Looked up from germline, CDR1 is MDHEN and CDR2 is SYDVKM. The CDR3 spells CATEEATSGPNSQYF. CDR3 sequence (DNA): TGTGCCACCGAGGAGGCCACTAGCGGTCCAAACAGTCAGTACTTC.

This chain joins TRBV6-1 and TRBJ2-1; 8 bases line up with TRBD2. The CDR3 has 15 amino acids. V gave up 0 bases and J gave up 2 bases; unmatched junction bases: 0. Germline-derived CDR1 and CDR2 are MNHNS and SASEGT. The CDR3 reads CASSEASGAYNEQFF. The CDR3 coding sequence is TGTGCCAGCAGTGAAGCTAGCGGGGCCTACAATGAGCAGTTCTTC.

The V and J genes are TRBV28 and TRBJ2-5, with D unresolved. Germline V CDR1 and CDR2: MDHEN, SYDVKM. The germline V and J ends were trimmed by 3 bases and 2 bases, with 10 bases remaining between them. This CDR3 has 14 amino acids. This chain's CDR3 is CASSFYQEQETQYF. CDR3 DNA: TGTGCCAGCAGTTTCTATCAGGAACAAGAGACCCAGTACTTC.

The sample holds a few counts of this clone. The chain has TRBV6-5 and TRBJ2-2; TRBD2 matches 10 bases. CDR3 length: 15 residues. Germline V gene sequence: CDR1 MNHEY, CDR2 SVGAGI. Trimming at V came to 8 bases and at J to 7 bases, leaving 10 bases not matched to a gene. CDR3 sequence reads: CASGEIAGGVGELFF. As DNA, the CDR3 is TGTGCCAGCGGAGAAATAGCGGGAGGTGTCGGGGAGCTGTTTTTT.

The chain links TRBV6-1 to TRBJ1-4; the match to TRBD1 covers 7 bases. The CDR3 spans 14 residues. CDR1 is MNHNS, CDR2 SASEGT, per germline. V dropped 8 bases and J dropped 7; count of bases not matched to a gene: 10. This CDR3 is CASRGWQGGEKLFF. As DNA, the CDR3 is TGTGCCAGCCGCGGGTGGCAGGGGGGTGAAAAACTGTTTTTT.

Points on this clone: A junction boundary mismatches the germline segment, possibly from a read error. The chain uses TRBV13 and TRBJ2-1, with 12 bases aligning to TRBD2. Germline V gene data show CDR1 as PRHDT and CDR2 as FYEKMQ (reference sequence). This CDR3 is 19 amino acids long. The CDR3 loop reads CASSPTGLAGRYSSNEQFF. CDR3 bases: TGTGCCAGCAGCCCCACCGGACTAGCGGGACGCTATTCCTCCAATGAGCAGTTCTTC.

This clone was detected only a few times. The chain has TRBV28 and TRBJ2-2; D remains unclear. Trimming cost V 7 bases and J 4 bases, with 7 bases left between them. The CDR3 runs to 12 residues. The germline CDR1 and CDR2 sequences are MDHEN and SYDVKM. In nucleotides, the CDR3 is TGTGCCAGCACCGAGAGCACCGGGGAGCTGTTTTTT. Amino acid sequence: CASTESTGELFF.

The chain is built from TRBV9 and TRBJ1-3; possible D gene TRBD1, 5 bases. Germline V gives CDR1 SGDLS, CDR2 YYNGEE. Trimming took off 4 bases at V and 2 bases at J, with 19 bases between the two ends. CDR3 length: 17 amino acids. The CDR3 protein is CASSPEVQGGAGNTIYF. The CDR3, as DNA: TGTGCCAGCAGCCCCGAGGTGCAGGGAGGGGCTGGAAACACCATATATTTT.

The rearrangement joins TRBV28 to TRBJ1-1, with 7 bases aligning to TRBD1. In germline, CDR1 is MDHEN, CDR2 SYDVKM. The CDR3 is 15 residues long. After removal of 5 bases from V and 4 bases from J, the junction contained 10 bases not matched to a gene. For the CDR3, the DNA is TGTGCCAGCAGTCAACACGGACAGGCGCCCACTGAAGCTTTCTTT. The encoded protein is CASSQHGQAPTEAFF. Full variable domain (remainder filled in from reference TRBV28 and TRBJ1-1): DVKVTQSSRYLVKRTGEKVFLECVQDMDHENMFWYRQDPGLGLRLIYFSYDVKMKEKGDIPEGYSVSREKKERFSLILESASTNQTSMYLCASSQHGQAPTEAFFGQGTRLTVV.

The chain employs TRBV28 and TRBJ2-1; D perhaps matches TRBD2 (6 bases). Trimming left V 8 bases short and J 7 bases short, with 15 bases between. CDR3 length: 13 residues. Germline CDR1 and CDR2: MDHEN and SYDVKM. The CDR3 nucleotides are TGTGCCAGCGAACTAGCTTTCAGGAATGAGCAGTTCTTC. Translated, it gives CASELAFRNEQFF. Full variable domain (remainder filled in from reference TRBV28 and TRBJ2-1): DVKVTQSSRYLVKRTGEKVFLECVQDMDHENMFWYRQDPGLGLRLIYFSYDVKMKEKGDIPEGYSVSREKKERFSLILESASTNQTSMYLCASELAFRNEQFFGPGTRLTVL.

Notes on this clone: Without the conserved terminal phenylalanine or tryptophan, this CDR3 likely stems from a read error. No DNA is shown, since the ends of the CDR3 on it are uncertain; the CDR3 is the one TCRdb lists. The CDR3 reads CASSRATGDLHI. The V gene is TRBV7-9, the J gene TRBJ2-7; TRBD1 was called by the table and not checked on the DNA. Germline V CDR1 and CDR2: SEHNR, FQNEAQ (reference sequence). The CDR3 spans 12 amino acids, including both terminal residues.